The next 11 T cell receptor beta chains were all read from a single sample in a study of a mutant IDH1 vaccine in newly diagnosed glioma. The antigens these receptors bind are not known. As for time point: week 5, during vaccination. Vaccination used 300 ug of mutant IDH1 20-mer peptide per dose, with topical imiquimod. Repertoires were generated with immunoSEQ multiplex PCR, while TCRdb's copy carries only in-frame clones and drops some. Of roughly 62,000 clones listed, under 90% are singletons. The sequencing used PBMCs, collected from a glioma patient whose treatment included an IDH1 peptide vaccine. The receptor set was obtained from a woman aged 45-65 years with glioma.

The chain carries TRBV29-1 and TRBJ1-5, with D possibly matching TRBD1 (5 bases). CDR1 is SQVTM and CDR2 is ANQGSEA in the germline V gene. V was trimmed by 4 bases and J by 0 bases, leaving 7 bases between them. This CDR3 comprises 13 residues. The CDR3: CSVAGNSNQPQHF. CDR3 DNA sequence: TGCAGCGTTGCAGGGAATAGCAATCAGCCCCAGCATTTT.

There are a few counts of this clone. The chain carries TRBV9 and TRBJ2-3; D unclear. The CDR3 has 15 amino acids. Per the germline V gene, CDR1 is SGDLS and CDR2 is YYNGEE. Trimming removed 0 bases at V and 0 bases at J, with 8 bases between. The CDR3 DNA is TGTGCCAGCAGCGTAGGAACTGAGAGCACAGATACGCAGTATTTT. It is translated as CASSVGTESTDTQYF.

The chain couples TRBV5-6 to TRBJ1-1, with 12 bases lining up with TRBD1. The germline V gene has CDR1 SGHDT and CDR2 YYEEEE. This CDR3 has 16 residues. The V segment lost 1 base and the J segment 8 bases; nucleotides outside the gene matches: 9. CDR3 protein: CASSLRRDRGRGEAFF. In DNA form, the CDR3 reads TGTGCCAGCAGCTTGAGACGGGACAGGGGGCGCGGGGAAGCTTTCTTT.

This chain connects TRBV2 to TRBJ2-1; 11 bases match TRBD2. V was pared by 6 bases and J by 5 bases, with 9 bases of the junction left unmatched. The CDR3 runs to 16 residues. Germline V gene lookup returns CDR1 SNHLY and CDR2 FYNNEI. CDR3 residues: CASRDSLAGGNNEQFF. CDR3 DNA: TGTGCCAGCAGGGATTCCCTAGCGGGGGGCAACAATGAGCAGTTCTTC.

V is TRBV7-9 and J is TRBJ1-4; possibly TRBD1 for D (6 bases). CDR1 SEHNR and CDR2 FQNEAQ come from the germline V gene (reference sequence). The CDR3 covers 12 residues. V lost 6 bases and J 8 bases, leaving 10 bases between the germline ends. The CDR3 reads CASRQGFEKLFF. CDR3 DNA sequence: TGTGCCAGCAGACAGGGTTTCGAAAAACTGTTTTTT.

Of note for this clone: The same CDR3 arises from other DNA sequences in this sample as well. This chain links TRBV6-5 with TRBJ1-5; no clear D gene. Germline lookup yields CDR1 MNHEY and CDR2 SVGAGI. V gave up 0 bases and J gave up 4 bases, with 4 bases separating them. The CDR3 runs 13 residues. In nucleotides, the CDR3 is TGTGCCAGCAGTTACTCGGAGAATCAGCCCCAGCATTTT. Its translation is CASSYSENQPQHF.

Only a few counts were recorded for this clone. The chain combines TRBV7-9 with TRBJ1-6; 8 bases agree with TRBD1. Trimming removed 5 bases from V and 5 bases from J; junction bases left unmatched: 2. Germline V CDR1 and CDR2: SEHNR, FQNEAQ (reference sequence). There are 14 residues in the CDR3. The DNA for the CDR3 is TGTGCCAGCAGCCAGGACAGGGATAATTCACCCCTCCACTTT. Translating it yields CASSQDRDNSPLHF.

J is TRBJ1-2 and V is TRBV7-3; D remains ambiguous. Trimming stripped 1 base from V and 4 bases from J, with 10 bases between. This CDR3 region has 14 residues. Germline V CDR1 and CDR2: SGHTA, FQGTGA. For the CDR3, the DNA is TGTGCCAGCAGCTTAAATAGTGGGCTCTATGGCTACACCTTC. It translates to CASSLNSGLYGYTF.

V is TRBV30 and J is TRBJ1-1; the D gene is possibly TRBD1 (6 bases). Germline CDR1 GTSNPN, CDR2 SVGIG (reference sequence). Trimming removed 8 bases from V and 2 bases from J, with 18 bases in between. The CDR3 is made up of 14 amino acids. CDR3 nucleotide sequence: TGTGCCAGCGAGGGGGTTGGAGCAAACACTGAAGCTTTCTTT. Its translation is CASEGVGANTEAFF.

J is TRBJ2-2 and V is TRBV1; the table calls TRBD1, which could not be checked here. TRBV1 is a listed pseudogene. The CDR3 covers 15 residues. The CDR3 loop is CTSSQGDRVTGELFF. In DNA form, the CDR3 reads TGCACCAGCAGCCAAGGGGACAGGGTAACCGGGGAGCTGTTTTTT.

This chain joins TRBV7-9 and TRBJ1-5; D unresolved. V gave up 5 bases and J gave up 7 bases, with 21 bases separating them. Germline lookup yields CDR1 SEHNR and CDR2 FQNEAQ (reference sequence). CDR3 length equals 16 residues. CDR3 protein: CASSTAGGYNTQPQHF. In nucleotides, the CDR3 is TGTGCCAGCAGCACCGCGGGTGGGTACAATACCCAGCCCCAGCATTTT.